The rows below give T cell receptor beta chains drawn from one sample of a study of control samples from healthy donors and cancer patients. TCRdb's table, derived via immunoSEQ multiplex PCR, lists solely in-frame clones and lacks some. The sample records about 250,000 clones, roughly four fifths being singletons. Sequenced material: PBMCs. All receptors derive from a woman aged 55-69 years with lung cancer. CDR3s include the opening cysteine and the closing phenylalanine or tryptophan. Each record gives: clone size, D gene, CDR3 length, V gene, J gene, CDR3 protein, CDR3 DNA. A D gene is named only where the DNA matches it firmly. Rows may omit the clone size; those that give it use once, few, many or a size class.

abundance: .; d_gene: .; len: 19; v_gene: TRBV7-9; j_gene: TRBJ2-4; CDR3aa: CASSLGGRDRAIAKNIQYF; CDR3nt: TGTGCCAGCAGCTTGGGGGGGCGCGACCGCGCCATAGCCAAAAACATTCAGTACTTC
abundance: .; d_gene: .; len: 15; v_gene: TRBV27; j_gene: TRBJ1-2; CDR3aa: CASRSYIRESLGYTF; CDR3nt: TGTGCCAGCAGAAGCTACATCCGGGAAAGTCTGGGCTACACCTTC
abundance: few; d_gene: .; len: 13; v_gene: TRBV2; j_gene: TRBJ1-5; CDR3aa: CASSGGPHQPQHF; CDR3nt: TGTGCCAGCAGTGGGGGACCTCATCAGCCCCAGCATTTT
abundance: .; d_gene: .; len: 15; v_gene: TRBV7-6; j_gene: TRBJ2-7; CDR3aa: CASSLGGQGSGEQYF; CDR3nt: TGTGCCAGCAGCTTAGGGGGACAAGGATCGGGTGAGCAGTACTTC
abundance: .; d_gene: .; len: 14; v_gene: TRBV11-2; j_gene: TRBJ2-7; CDR3aa: CASSLGSGTYEQYF; CDR3nt: TGTGCCAGCAGCTTAGGTAGCGGAACCTACGAGCAGTACTTC
abundance: .; d_gene: TRBD1; len: 16; v_gene: TRBV5-1; j_gene: TRBJ1-3; CDR3aa: CASSLGARQGSNTIYF; CDR3nt: TGCGCCAGCAGCTTGGGTGCGAGACAGGGGAGCAACACCATATATTTT
abundance: .; d_gene: .; len: 15; v_gene: TRBV10-3; j_gene: TRBJ2-2; CDR3aa: CAISESGANTGELFF; CDR3nt: TGTGCCATCAGTGAGTCCGGGGCGAACACCGGGGAGCTGTTTTTT
abundance: .; d_gene: .; len: 13; v_gene: TRBV11-3; j_gene: TRBJ2-7; CDR3aa: CASSFTANYEQYF; CDR3nt: TGTGCCAGCAGCTTCACGGCTAACTACGAGCAGTACTTC
abundance: .; d_gene: TRBD1; len: 16; v_gene: TRBV19; j_gene: TRBJ2-3; CDR3aa: CASSIDWTGGQDTQYF; CDR3nt: TGTGCCAGTAGTATAGATTGGACAGGGGGCCAAGATACGCAGTATTTT
abundance: .; d_gene: TRBD1; len: 15; v_gene: TRBV2; j_gene: TRBJ2-2; CDR3aa: CASSATGANTGELFF; CDR3nt: TGTGCCAGCAGCGCGACAGGGGCGAACACCGGGGAGCTGTTTTTT
abundance: .; d_gene: .; len: 14; v_gene: TRBV21-1; j_gene: TRBJ1-6; CDR3aa: CASPPGQANSPLHF; CDR3nt: TGTGCCAGCCCACCCGGCCAGGCAAATTCACCCCTCCACTTT
abundance: .; d_gene: .; len: 12; v_gene: TRBV19; j_gene: TRBJ2-1; CDR3aa: CASTSLYREQFF; CDR3nt: TGTGCCAGTACCTCCCTATATAGGGAGCAGTTCTTC
abundance: .; d_gene: .; len: 15; v_gene: TRBV7-6; j_gene: TRBJ1-6; CDR3aa: CASSPDARGNSPLHF; CDR3nt: TGTGCCAGCAGCCCCGACGCTCGGGGTAATTCACCCCTCCACTTT
abundance: .; d_gene: .; len: 15; v_gene: TRBV10-2; j_gene: TRBJ1-5; CDR3aa: CASSPGQSLFSPQHF; CDR3nt: TGCGCCAGCAGTCCAGGACAGTCCTTATTTTCGCCCCAGCATTTT
abundance: .; d_gene: .; len: 15; v_gene: TRBV7-9; j_gene: TRBJ2-3; CDR3aa: CASSSQGPSTDTQYF; CDR3nt: TGTGCCAGCAGCTCCCAGGGTCCTAGCACAGATACGCAGTATTTT
abundance: .; d_gene: .; len: 18; v_gene: TRBV7-8; j_gene: TRBJ1-5; CDR3aa: CASSLGRDSLDSNQPQHF; CDR3nt: TGTGCCAGCAGCTTAGGAAGAGACAGCCTTGATAGCAATCAGCCCCAGCATTTT
abundance: .; d_gene: TRBD1; len: 15; v_gene: TRBV27; j_gene: TRBJ1-5; CDR3aa: CASSLNRGQDQPQHF; CDR3nt: TGTGCCAGCAGTTTAAACAGGGGGCAAGATCAGCCCCAGCATTTT
abundance: .; d_gene: .; len: 15; v_gene: TRBV6-5; j_gene: TRBJ1-1; CDR3aa: CASSWDAAMNTEAFF; CDR3nt: TGTGCCAGCAGTTGGGACGCCGCAATGAACACTGAAGCTTTCTTT
abundance: .; d_gene: .; len: 12; v_gene: TRBV19; j_gene: TRBJ1-2; CDR3aa: CASKKTDYGYTF; CDR3nt: TGTGCCAGTAAAAAGACGGACTATGGCTACACCTTC
abundance: .; d_gene: .; len: 13; v_gene: TRBV2; j_gene: TRBJ2-7; CDR3aa: CASSTGMSYEQYF; CDR3nt: TGTGCCAGCAGTACAGGGATGTCCTACGAGCAGTACTTC
abundance: .; d_gene: TRBD2; len: 17; v_gene: TRBV5-1; j_gene: TRBJ2-2; CDR3aa: CASSLSPSGGATGELFF; CDR3nt: TGCGCCAGCAGCTTGTCCCCTAGCGGGGGGGCCACCGGGGAGCTGTTTTTT
abundance: .; d_gene: TRBD1; len: 15; v_gene: TRBV19; j_gene: TRBJ1-2; CDR3aa: CASSPWGQGVGGYTF; CDR3nt: TGTGCCAGTAGCCCATGGGGACAGGGGGTCGGTGGCTACACCTTC
abundance: .; d_gene: .; len: 17; v_gene: TRBV19; j_gene: TRBJ1-1; CDR3aa: CASSSNLPGYLNAEAFF; CDR3nt: TGTGCCAGTAGTTCAAACCTCCCGGGTTACCTAAACGCTGAAGCTTTCTTT
abundance: .; d_gene: .; len: 16; v_gene: TRBV18; j_gene: TRBJ2-3; CDR3aa: CASSPEGLILGDTQYF; CDR3nt: TGTGCCAGCTCACCGGAGGGGCTTATCCTTGGGGATACGCAGTATTTT
abundance: .; d_gene: TRBD2; len: 14; v_gene: TRBV7-9; j_gene: TRBJ2-7; CDR3aa: CASSLAGVNYEQYF; CDR3nt: TGTGCCAGCAGCCTAGCGGGGGTAAATTACGAGCAGTACTTC
abundance: few; d_gene: .; len: 14; v_gene: TRBV29-1; j_gene: TRBJ2-2; CDR3aa: CSVRGALYTGELFF; CDR3nt: TGCAGCGTTAGGGGCGCCTTGTACACCGGGGAGCTGTTTTTT
abundance: .; d_gene: .; len: 13; v_gene: TRBV18; j_gene: TRBJ2-7; CDR3aa: CASSRNDLSEQYF; CDR3nt: TGTGCCAGCTCCCGTAACGACCTCTCGGAGCAGTACTTC
abundance: once; d_gene: .; len: 17; v_gene: TRBV5-6; j_gene: TRBJ1-2; CDR3aa: CASSRVGGYSDGYGYTF; CDR3nt: TGTGCCAGCAGCCGCGTCGGAGGGTATAGCGATGGCTATGGCTACACCTTC
abundance: .; d_gene: TRBD2; len: 15; v_gene: TRBV5-1; j_gene: TRBJ2-5; CDR3aa: CASSFSTRGGETQYF; CDR3nt: TGCGCCAGCAGCTTCTCAACCCGGGGGGGAGAGACCCAGTACTTC
abundance: .; d_gene: .; len: 15; v_gene: TRBV5-5; j_gene: TRBJ2-5; CDR3aa: CASSLEVGGLETQYF; CDR3nt: TGTGCCAGCAGCTTGGAAGTGGGGGGCTTAGAGACCCAGTACTTC
abundance: .; d_gene: TRBD2; len: 19; v_gene: TRBV5-1; j_gene: TRBJ2-1; CDR3aa: CASSLAPSGGRSSYNEQFF; CDR3nt: TGCGCCAGCAGCTTGGCTCCTAGCGGGGGGAGGAGCTCCTACAATGAGCAGTTCTTC
abundance: .; d_gene: .; len: 16; v_gene: TRBV11-2; j_gene: TRBJ2-1; CDR3aa: CASSLDLISGANEQFF; CDR3nt: TGTGCCAGCAGCTTAGATCTAATATCGGGGGCCAATGAGCAGTTCTTC
abundance: once; d_gene: .; len: 13; v_gene: TRBV3-1/TRBV3-2; j_gene: TRBJ2-5; CDR3aa: CASSQDLRETQYF; CDR3nt: TGTGCCAGCAGCCAAGACCTTCGGGAGACCCAGTACTTC
abundance: .; d_gene: .; len: 14; v_gene: TRBV20-1; j_gene: TRBJ1-5; CDR3aa: CSASEGHLNQPQHF; CDR3nt: TGCAGTGCTAGTGAAGGACACCTTAATCAGCCCCAGCATTTT
abundance: .; d_gene: TRBD1; len: 16; v_gene: TRBV10-2; j_gene: TRBJ2-7; CDR3aa: CASSLSSGTGGYEQYF; CDR3nt: TGCGCCAGCTCTCTTTCTTCCGGGACAGGGGGCTACGAGCAGTACTTC
abundance: few; d_gene: TRBD1; len: 15; v_gene: TRBV28; j_gene: TRBJ1-1; CDR3aa: CASSFFTGGISEAFF; CDR3nt: TGTGCCAGCAGTTTCTTTACAGGGGGCATAAGTGAAGCTTTCTTT
abundance: .; d_gene: .; len: 14; v_gene: TRBV2; j_gene: TRBJ2-3; CDR3aa: CASRTPQGTDTQYF; CDR3nt: TGTGCCAGCAGGACACCCCAGGGAACAGATACGCAGTATTTT
abundance: .; d_gene: .; len: 15; v_gene: TRBV5-4; j_gene: TRBJ2-7; CDR3aa: CASSAGGLATYEQYF; CDR3nt: TGTGCCAGCAGCGCCGGAGGGTTAGCAACCTACGAGCAGTACTTC
abundance: .; d_gene: .; len: 13; v_gene: TRBV3-1/TRBV3-2; j_gene: TRBJ2-1; CDR3aa: CASSHTGSNEQFF; CDR3nt: TGTGCCAGCAGCCACACAGGTTCCAATGAGCAGTTCTTC
abundance: .; d_gene: .; len: 12; v_gene: TRBV12-3/TRBV12-4; j_gene: TRBJ1-1; CDR3aa: CASSLYRVEAFF; CDR3nt: TGTGCCAGCAGTTTATATAGGGTTGAAGCTTTCTTT
abundance: .; d_gene: TRBD1; len: 14; v_gene: TRBV6-5; j_gene: TRBJ1-4; CDR3aa: CASRTGWANEKLFF; CDR3nt: TGTGCCAGCAGGACAGGGTGGGCTAATGAAAAACTGTTTTTT
abundance: .; d_gene: .; len: 15; v_gene: TRBV3-1/TRBV3-2; j_gene: TRBJ1-1; CDR3aa: CASSQGQNENTEAFF; CDR3nt: TGTGCCAGCAGCCAAGGTCAGAACGAGAACACTGAAGCTTTCTTT
abundance: .; d_gene: .; len: 12; v_gene: TRBV28; j_gene: TRBJ1-6; CDR3aa: CASSLEASPLHF; CDR3nt: TGTGCCAGCAGTCTGGAGGCTTCACCCCTCCACTTT
abundance: .; d_gene: .; len: 13; v_gene: TRBV18; j_gene: TRBJ2-7; CDR3aa: CASSPGSPYEQYF; CDR3nt: TGTGCCAGCTCACCAGGGTCTCCCTACGAGCAGTACTTC
abundance: .; d_gene: TRBD1; len: 15; v_gene: TRBV19; j_gene: TRBJ2-1; CDR3aa: CASNRQGDSYNEQFF; CDR3nt: TGTGCCAGTAACCGACAGGGGGACTCCTACAATGAGCAGTTCTTC
abundance: .; d_gene: TRBD2; len: 15; v_gene: TRBV5-4; j_gene: TRBJ2-1; CDR3aa: CASSTGTSGYNEQFF; CDR3nt: TGTGCCAGCAGCACCGGGACTAGCGGGTACAATGAGCAGTTCTTC
abundance: once; d_gene: .; len: 17; v_gene: TRBV5-1; j_gene: TRBJ1-3; CDR3aa: CASSYLPSGVSGNTIYF; CDR3nt: TGCGCCAGCAGTTATTTGCCAAGCGGGGTCTCTGGAAACACCATATATTTT
abundance: .; d_gene: TRBD1; len: 13; v_gene: TRBV2; j_gene: TRBJ2-4; CDR3aa: CASTPDRAGIQYF; CDR3nt: TGTGCCAGCACTCCGGACAGGGCCGGCATTCAGTACTTC
abundance: .; d_gene: .; len: 13; v_gene: TRBV3-1/TRBV3-2; j_gene: TRBJ1-5; CDR3aa: CASSQEPGSPQHF; CDR3nt: TGTGCCAGCAGCCAAGAGCCCGGTAGTCCCCAGCATTTT
abundance: .; d_gene: .; len: 15; v_gene: TRBV11-2; j_gene: TRBJ2-1; CDR3aa: CASSPGPKTYNEQFF; CDR3nt: TGTGCCAGCAGCCCAGGTCCAAAAACCTACAATGAGCAGTTCTTC
abundance: .; d_gene: TRBD2; len: 17; v_gene: TRBV28; j_gene: TRBJ2-7; CDR3aa: CASMLMTPGRGGYEQYF; CDR3nt: TGTGCCAGCATGCTGATGACTCCGGGACGGGGGGGATACGAGCAGTACTTC